What follows are 18 T cell receptor beta chains derived from one specimen sequenced in a study of T cell clonality in common variable immunodeficiency. TCRdb keeps only in-frame clones here, not all; method: immunoSEQ multiplex PCR. Sampling found roughly 70,000 clones, none seen once. Sequencing was carried out using peripheral blood mononuclear cells. The receptors stem from a person aged 18 to 70 in good health.

In its sample, this clone was seen many times. The CDR3 here is CSAEDDRNYGYTF. The DNA read from the CDR3 is TGCAGTGCAGAGGACGACAGAAACTATGGC. The genes are TRBV20-1 and TRBJ1-2; D may be TRBD1 (5 bases). Coverage ceases 3 residues before the CDR3 finishes, and the germline J gene fills in the end. Germline lookup yields CDR1 DFQATT and CDR2 SNEGSKA (reference sequence). The V end lost 6 bases, the J end lost 2 bases, and 13 bases lay between the germline ends. The CDR3 loop spans 13 amino acids.

This clone was picked up many times. The read terminates 3 residues before the CDR3 end, so the remaining end is supplied by the germline J gene. The chain carries TRBV7-9 and TRBJ2-4; tentative D call: TRBD2 (6 bases). Trimming shortened V by 5 bases and J by 2 bases, and 13 bases separated the two germline ends. This CDR3 has 15 residues. Germline CDR1 and CDR2: SEHNR and FQNEAQ (reference sequence). The CDR3 spells CASSPGGLTKNIQYF. CDR3 DNA, as far as it was read: TGTGCCAGCAGCCCCGGGGGACTGACCAAAAACATT.

This clone was found many times. Partial CDR3 DNA: TGTGCCAGCAGCTTACATCAGGGGACGGAGACC. It yields the protein CASSLHQGTET. The full CDR3 protein reads CASSLHQGTETQYF. The V and J genes are TRBV7-9 and TRBJ2-5; weak D call: TRBD1 (6 bases). The read comes to an end 3 residues before the CDR3 does, leaving the germline J gene to fill in the end. CDR3 length: 14 amino acids. Germline CDR1 reads SEHNR; CDR2 reads FQNEAQ (reference sequence). Trimming took off 2 bases at V and 5 bases at J, with 12 bases between the two ends.

This clone was seen ten or more times. The CDR3 end lies 3 residues beyond the end of the read and is filled in from the germline J gene. The rearrangement links TRBV28 to TRBJ2-7; D is ambiguous. The CDR3 runs 14 residues. Trimming removed 5 bases at V and 0 bases at J, with 11 bases between. Looked up from germline, CDR1 is MDHEN and CDR2 is SYDVKM. CDR3 bases read: TGTGCCAGCAGTACTAAACTAAGCTCCTACGAG. Its translation: CASSTKLSSYE. The full CDR3 is CASSTKLSSYEQYF.

This clone was detected many times. The CDR3 end falls 3 residues outside the read, so it is completed with the germline J gene. The J gene is TRBJ1-1, the V gene TRBV19; TRBD1 matches 8 bases. Per the germline V gene, CDR1 is LNHDA and CDR2 is SQIVND (reference sequence). CDR3 length: 14 amino acids. Trimming at V came to 4 bases and at J to 5 bases, leaving 6 bases not matched to a gene. CDR3 bases read: TGTGCCAGTAGTACCCGACAGGGGCGGACTGAA. Translated, it gives CASSTRQGRTE. Given in full, the CDR3 is CASSTRQGRTEAFF. The full variable domain, completed using reference TRBV19 and TRBJ1-1, is DGGITQSPKYLFRKEGQNVTLSCEQNLNHDAMYWYRQDPGQGLRLIYYSQIVNDFQKGDIAEGYSVSREKKESFPLTVTSAQKNPTAFYLCASSTRQGRTEAFFGQGTRLTVV.

This clone appeared many times. The CDR3 goes on 3 residues after the read ends, and that part is filled in from the germline J gene. V usage is TRBV19 and J usage is TRBJ1-1; D is uncertain. Per germline, CDR1 LNHDA and CDR2 SQIVND (reference sequence). This CDR3 contains 14 residues. Trimming removed 4 bases from V and 4 bases from J, with 13 bases in between. CDR3 residues: CASSTSDTLTEAFF. The sequenced CDR3 bases are TGTGCCAGTAGTACGAGTGACACGCTCACTGAA.

This clone was seen ten or more times. The read comes to an end 3 residues before the CDR3 does, leaving the germline J gene to fill in the end. The chain joins TRBV2 to TRBJ2-7; D gene uncertain. V lost 4 bases and J lost 1, with 8 bases in between. The germline V gene has CDR1 SNHLY and CDR2 FYNNEI. The CDR3 runs 13 residues. CDR3: CASSGWPSYEQYF. The sequenced part of the CDR3 DNA is TGTGCCAGCAGTGGTTGGCCTTCCTACGAG.

This clone was recorded many times. The read is 3 residues too short to cover the CDR3 end, so that end is filled in from the germline J gene. The J gene is TRBJ2-3, the V gene TRBV7-2, with 8 nucleotides matching TRBD2. Germline CDR1 is SGHTA and CDR2 is FQGNSA. V shed 3 bases and J 5 bases; nucleotides not matched to a gene: 4. This CDR3 is 14 amino acids long. The CDR3 DNA, read in part, is TGTGCCAGCAGCTTTAGCGGGATTCAAGATACG. Translating gives CASSFSGIQDT. The full CDR3 sequence reads CASSFSGIQDTQYF. Together with reference TRBV7-2 and TRBJ2-3, the CDR3 gives the full variable domain: GAGVSQSPSNKVTEKGKDVELRCDPISGHTALYWYRQSLGQGLEFLIYFQGNSAPDKSGLPSDRFSAERTGGSVSTLTIQRTQQEDSAVYLCASSFSGIQDTQYFGPGTRLTVL.

There are many counts of this clone. The CDR3 end is not reached by the read, which stops 3 residues before it; the germline J gene fills it in. This sequence joins TRBV4-2 and TRBJ2-1, with TRBD1 identical over 7 bases. Unmatched junction bases numbered 13, after V lost 3 bases and J lost 8 bases. The CDR3 is 16 amino acids. The germline V gene encodes CDR1 LGHNA and CDR2 YNFKEQ. The chain's CDR3 is CASSHADQGDPYEQFF. The DNA read from the CDR3 is TGTGCCAGCAGCCACGCAGATCAGGGGGATCCCTATGAG.

This clone was counted many times. The CDR3 is CASSLSSYQPQHF. The sequenced CDR3 bases are TGTGCCAGCAGTTTATCCAGTTATCAGCCC. The chain combines TRBV27 with TRBJ1-5; D is uncertain. The read terminates 3 residues before the CDR3 end, so the remaining end is supplied by the germline J gene. The ends were cut back, 0 bases at V and 5 bases at J, with 5 bases in the middle. This CDR3 contains 13 residues. The V gene's germline CDR1 is MNHEY and CDR2 SMNVEV (reference sequence).

This clone was detected ten times or more. Read coverage stops 3 residues before the CDR3 terminus; the germline J gene supplies the remainder. The chain links TRBV20-1 to TRBJ1-1; 10 bases match TRBD1. The CDR3 consists of 18 residues. V dropped 2 bases and J dropped 3; count of bases not matched to a gene: 15. Germline V gives CDR1 DFQATT, CDR2 SNEGSKA (reference sequence). This chain's CDR3 is CSARSRDRGRTFYTEAFF. The CDR3 DNA, read in part, is TGCAGTGCTAGATCTAGGGACAGGGGCCGCACATTTTACACTGAA.

This clone has at least ten counts. The sequenced fragment ends 3 residues before the CDR3 boundary, so the rest is inferred from the germline J gene. This chain uses TRBV6-1 with TRBJ1-4; D is perhaps TRBD1 (6 bases). Trimming removed 4 bases from V and 2 bases from J, with 14 bases in between. CDR1 MNHNS and CDR2 SASEGT come from the germline V gene. This CDR3 spans 16 amino acids. The DNA read from the CDR3 is TGTGCCAGCAGTGCAAACAGGGCAGTCACTAATGAAAAA. Translation gives CASSANRAVTNEK. The whole CDR3 protein is CASSANRAVTNEKLFF.

This clone was counted at least ten times. The read ends 3 residues early relative to the CDR3; the germline J gene fills the gap. V gene TRBV7-6 combines with J gene TRBJ2-3; 9 bases match TRBD2. CDR1 and CDR2 (germline): SGHVS, FNYEAQ. This CDR3 region has 15 residues. V shed 5 bases and J 2 bases; nucleotides not matched to a gene: 5. Incomplete CDR3 DNA: TGTGCCAGCAGCAAGACTAGCGGATACACAGATACG. Translation: CASSKTSGYTDT. The complete CDR3 protein is CASSKTSGYTDTQYF. Combining the CDR3 with reference TRBV7-6 and TRBJ2-3 gives the whole variable domain GAGVSQSPRYKVTKRGQDVALRCDPISGHVSLYWYRQALGQGPEFLTYFNYEAQQDKSGLPNDRFSAERPEGSISTLTIQRTEQRDSAMYRCASSKTSGYTDTQYFGPGTRLTVL.

The table lists this clone with a few counts. The CDR3 is cut off 3 residues early in the read; its end comes from the germline J gene. The J gene is TRBJ2-7, the V gene TRBV11-1; D call uncertain. V was pared by 3 bases and J by 5 bases, with 8 bases between. Per the germline V gene, CDR1 is SGHAT and CDR2 is FQDESV (reference sequence). The length of the CDR3 is 12 residues. The CDR3 bases that were read are TGTGCCAGCAGCTTGTGGCCCCACGAG. This sequence encodes CASSLWPHE. The entire CDR3 protein reads CASSLWPHEQYF.

This clone was observed many times. The read terminates 3 residues before the CDR3 end, so the remaining end is supplied by the germline J gene. The chain recombines TRBV7-9 with TRBJ2-7; possibly TRBD1 for D (6 bases). CDR1 and CDR2 from the germline V gene are SEHNR and FQNEAQ (reference sequence). This CDR3 has 13 residues. Trimming stripped 5 bases from V and 3 bases from J, with 11 bases between. The CDR3 DNA, read in part, is TGTGCCAGCAGCGCCCTACAGGGCTACGAG. It translates to CASSALQGYE. The CDR3, in full, reads CASSALQGYEQYF. Combining the CDR3 with reference TRBV7-9 and TRBJ2-7 gives the whole variable domain DTGVSQNPRHKITKRGQNVTFRCDPISEHNRLYWYRQTLGQGPEFLTYFQNEAQLEKSRLLSDRFSAERPKGSFSTLEIQRTEQGDSAMYLCASSALQGYEQYFGPGTRLTVT.

In this sample, this clone turned up many times. The CDR3 end falls 3 residues outside the read, so it is completed with the germline J gene. The V gene is TRBV29-1, the J gene TRBJ2-5; 8 bases align to TRBD1. CDR3 length: 13 amino acids. Germline values: CDR1 SQVTM, CDR2 ANQGSEA. Trimming at V came to 5 bases and at J to 4 bases, leaving 6 bases not matched to a gene. The CDR3 loop is CSVLPGGGETQYF. The part of the CDR3 DNA that was read is TGCAGCGTTTTACCAGGGGGCGGAGAGACC.

This clone was seen many times. Coverage ceases 3 residues before the CDR3 finishes, and the germline J gene fills in the end. The rearrangement uses TRBV5-4 and TRBJ2-3, with D maybe TRBD2 (5 bases). V was cut by 6 bases and J by 4 bases, with 18 bases left in between. The CDR3 has 15 amino acids. Germline CDR1 is SGHNT and CDR2 is YYREEE (reference sequence). CDR3 sequence: CASTVDSRGADTQYF. The CDR3 DNA, read in part, is TGTGCCAGCACCGTGGACTCCCGAGGAGCAGATACG.

This clone was counted many times. With the read ending 3 residues before the CDR3 end, the germline J gene is used to fill in that end. The chain uses TRBV7-3 and TRBJ2-7, with 7 bases matching TRBD2. V gave up 2 bases and J gave up 2 bases; unmatched junction bases: 6. Germline values: CDR1 SGHTA, CDR2 FQGTGA. This CDR3 is built from 15 residues. The part of the CDR3 DNA that was read is TGTGCCAGCAGCTTATTTGTGGGAGGGGCCTACGAG. This translates into CASSLFVGGAYE. The full CDR3 is CASSLFVGGAYEQYF.